This T cell receptor beta chain was sequenced during a study of cytomegalovirus exposure and HLA in healthy donors (dated 2017 in TCRdb). General notes on the study: An earlier analysis of fewer than 750 of the donors reported 276 Gb of sequence data and 95 million to 130 million unique TCR beta sequences obtained from about 170 million T cells. To predict cytomegalovirus infection status, the study combined high-throughput TCR immunosequencing, statistical association of individual TCRs with disease status, and machine learning. All discovery cohort repertoires had been generated on a single sequencing platform. The number of donors typed differed by locus, with roughly 629-640 for A, B, C, DRB1 and DQB1, about 500 for DQA1, approximately 570 for DPA1, and under 490 for DPB1. Alongside the repertoire data, information on donor age, sex, ethnicity and CMV serostatus was compiled. Roughly 300 gigabases of sequencing data and tens of millions of unique TCR sequences were included in an early release covering about 700 HLA-typed donors. The study was designed to test whether signatures of past pathogen exposure could be identified by cataloging public T cell receptors. An earlier analysis of roughly 580 of the donors used high-throughput TCR beta sequencing to judge whether each TCR beta V gene segment behaved as functional or pseudogenic. Both class I and class II loci were covered by HLA typing, at four-digit resolution. Using immunosequencing, the study profiled T cell repertoires from fewer than 850 subjects and related those repertoires to cytomegalovirus serostatus. Because of strong linkage in the cohort, roughly five DR-DQ haplotypes were treated as single units for association and clustering. A later genetic analysis took genome-wide SNP genotypes for about three fifths of the roughly 670 donors and used that subset as a discovery cohort. Of the roughly 400 genotyped donors, approximately 80% fell in the genetic ancestry cluster associated with self-reported Caucasian donors. A later analysis re-examined previously published TCR beta repertoires from 500 to 700 donors and added high-resolution HLA genotyping to investigate patterns of TCR occurrence. Across about 380 genotyped donors of the cohort, an average of about 200,000 unique TCR beta nucleotide sequences per donor were sequenced, and 15% to 20% of those sequences were non-productive. Besides the first cohort of around 670 subjects, a separate validation cohort made up of 120 different subjects was used. Rather than using new phenotypic data, the later analysis identified candidate immune exposures from TCR beta sequences and from how often those sequences occurred across donors. Results and caveats for the whole study, not just this receptor: V-gene and J-gene trimming of TCR beta chains was associated with a missense DCLRE1C variant in a later genetic analysis, and the association was replicated in an independent cohort. Several of the top co-occurrence clusters appeared to be linked to parvovirus B19, influenza, CMV and Epstein-Barr virus, according to a later analysis. The study gave a list of 150 to 200 TCR beta chains associated with cytomegalovirus. Most TCR sequences were seen in very few donors, while some public TCRs were found in many individuals. Correlated functional status among segregating V segments might reflect linkage disequilibrium, but an unknown experimental factor could not be ruled out. Sequencing depth was assumed to be roughly uniform across donors in the presence/absence analyses, though that assumption may not hold. Specific HLA alleles were associated with about 17,000 TCR beta sequences at a false discovery rate of 0.05 in a later analysis. In this cohort, only TCR beta chains were sequenced, and detectable features were limited by the absence of alpha or paired-chain data. CMV serostatus was the only immune exposure information available for the cohort. Because HLA typing was missing for some donors at each locus, association tests included only the typed subset. Because counts were too low, about 17 rarely observed V segments, including chromosome 9 orphons, were excluded from the earlier analysis of 500 to 700 of the donors. A further reported finding was that TCR beta sequences accurately predicted the HLA-A and HLA-B alleles for most subjects in the first cohort. A cluster of highly shared sequence variants was judged likely to be a technical artifact of the sequencing pipeline. The 87-base-pair reads could not distinguish some IMGT-functional V segments, including TRBV6-2 and TRBV6-3, so those segments were excluded. A later analysis found that most CMV-associated TCR beta chains appeared HLA-restricted, with HLA associations seemingly driven largely by CMV exposure. A later analysis found that HLA-associated TCR beta chains were more clonally expanded and had lower generation probabilities than equally common non-associated chains. It was suggested by the authors that the approach could potentially be generalized to other disease states and immunological phenotypes. In a later analysis, TCR association rates were found to vary across HLA loci, with the most associated TCRs seen for DRB1 alleles and the fewest for HLA-C alleles. A later genetic analysis reported fewer N-insertions in productive TCRs among donors in an Asian-associated ancestry cluster than the roughly 700-donor mean. Strong co-occurrence of HLA alleles, especially DR and DQ, made assigning TCR associations to individual alleles difficult. Broadly in line with IMGT annotations, most TCR beta V segments showed up in productive rearrangements about 87% or about 30% of the time in an earlier analysis of 450 to 600 of the donors. In vitro tests confirmed that a few of the cytomegalovirus-associated TCR beta chains recognize cytomegalovirus antigens. The classifier was reported to diagnose cytomegalovirus status with high specificity and sensitivity in both the original and validation cohorts.

The cohort comprised 710 or so healthy bone marrow donors. All cohort members were sampled while nominally healthy, although unrecorded immune exposures were likely present. CMV serostatus was positive for 289 and negative for about half of the roughly 670 cohort members, and was not recorded for this donor. Each donor provided a peripheral blood sample, and peripheral blood mononuclear cells were used for TCR beta sequencing. Genomic DNA was extracted from the blood cell samples with the Qiagen DNeasy Blood Extraction Kit. Receptor libraries were prepared by the immunoSEQ multiplex PCR assay. A mixture of 60 forward primers for TCR Vbeta segments and 13 reverse primers for TCR Jbeta segments was used in the multiplex PCR. A multiplex PCR assay on genomic DNA amplified the CDR3 region of rearranged TCR beta genes. The amplified TCR beta libraries were sequenced on the Illumina HiSeq System as 87-base-pair reads. The study's processing was this. In a later analysis, some 80 million unique TCR beta chains were counted across the roughly 610 repertoires, and roughly 11 million of these chains were shared by at least two donors. To remove PCR and sequencing errors, raw reads were error-corrected and collapsed into unique sequences using a nearest-neighbor algorithm that merged closely related sequences. Alignment of CDR3 sequences to IMGT reference sequences was used to assign V, D and J gene segments. For a sequence to be retained, a match of at least six nucleotides was required to both a V gene segment and a J gene segment. Rearrangements were classified as productive when the CDR3 lacked stop codons and remained in frame with V and J, and all other rearrangements were classified as non-productive. Following IMGT convention, CDR3 was defined as the stretch from the second conserved V-encoded cysteine up to the conserved J-encoded phenylalanine. Sequences without an unambiguous match to a single V gene segment were excluded from the earlier analysis of 500 to 700 of the donors. An earlier analysis of a few hundred of the donors called V segments functional above 56.7% productive rearrangements and segregating when the between-donor standard deviation exceeded 5%. A statistical classification framework was built for diagnosing cytomegalovirus status from the catalog of TCR beta chain sequences. A later analysis assigned V and J genes by comparing TCR nucleotide sequences with IMGT/GENE-DB human TR gene sequences. Using the TCRdist pipeline, a later analysis assigned CDR3 sequences along with most-parsimonious VDJ recombination scenarios. In a later analysis, each TCR beta chain was defined by its CDR3 amino acid sequence together with its V-gene family, and reads lacking a unique V-gene family were excluded. As a way to deal with suspected cross-contamination and a sequencing artifact, a later analysis dropped nearly 600 nucleotide sequences that were highly shared and had low generation probability. For each public chain, a later analysis derived a clonal expansion index from normalized ranks of inferred template counts within each repertoire. A later analysis computed generation probabilities with a VDJ recombination model fitted to out-of-frame rearrangements, and checked the results against IGoR. In a later analysis, hypergeometric tests were used to score TCR-TCR, TCR-HLA and TCR-CMV co-occurrence, with a repertoire-size bias correction applied to TCR pairs. In a later analysis, false discovery rates were estimated by permuting HLA or CMV assignments 20 times. In a later analysis, co-occurring TCRs were grouped with DBSCAN, and TCRdist sequence similarity was added when clustering was performed within HLA-allele-positive subsets. Repertoires with fewer than 30,000 or more than 120,000 public chains, plus five repertoires with anomalous nucleotide sharing, were excluded from co-occurrence clustering. TCRdb mirrors the immuneACCESS table, restricted to in-frame sequences. Some clones are absent from its copies; in checked studies, under half trace to an unresolved V gene, and the reason for the others is unknown. That table furnishes V, J and clone size, whereas the DNA furnished D and trimming. In this sample the table shows 110,000 or so clones, 74% of which occur a single time. The leading ten clones occupy just over 2% of the sample.

In this sample, this clone turned up a few times. There is no known antigen for this receptor. The input lacks base qualities; no much larger clone sits a single base away. V sheds 3 bases and J sheds 4 bases, leaving 19 bases between their ends. CDR1 is given as MNHNS and CDR2 as SASEGT, both from the germline V gene. The CDR3 goes from the cysteine to the phenylalanine over 17 residues. Kept here is only the CDR3 DNA, which spans 51 bases and is read in frame from base 1. Material: PBMCs. This clonotype originated in a human donor in good health. Recombination linked TRBV6-1 to TRBJ1-5; the best D guess is TRBD1, with 6 bases matching. The DNA sequence is TGTGCCAGCAGTGAGGTACCAGGCATAGGGGGTAATCAGCCCCAGCATTTT. This is translated as CASSEVPGIGGNQPQHF.